The 15 T cell receptor beta chains listed next were all sequenced from one sample in a study of T cells in narcolepsy. Profiled with immunoSEQ multiplex PCR; TCRdb holds only in-frame clones, not every one. Found here are 28,000 or so clones, about four fifths of them singletons; the top ten hold under 1.3%. Input material: CD45RA- memory CD4+ T cells from PBMCs. The receptors originated from a human donor with narcolepsy.

The V gene is TRBV6-1, the J gene TRBJ1-1, with TRBD1 as a possible D gene (5 bases). Trimming pared 6 bases from V and 1 base from J, leaving 12 bases between. Germline V CDR1 and CDR2: MNHNS, SASEGT. The CDR3 is 14 residues long. CDR3 sequence reads: CASRLGQKNTEAFF. For the CDR3, the DNA is TGTGCCAGCAGACTGGGGCAGAAGAACACTGAAGCTTTCTTT.

The genes are TRBV5-1 and TRBJ1-1; TRBD1 matches 7 bases. CDR3 length equals 15 residues. V lost 0 bases and J lost 2; bases outside the gene matches: 4. CDR1 and CDR2 (germline): SGHRS, YFSETQ. The CDR3 spells CASSLEGQLNTEAFF. In nucleotides, the CDR3 is TGCGCCAGCAGCTTGGAGGGACAGCTCAACACTGAAGCTTTCTTT.

This clone has a handful of counts. The rearrangement links TRBV18 to TRBJ2-3; D gene unclear. V lost 6 bases, J lost 2 bases, and 15 bases lay in between. The CDR3 has 15 amino acids. Per germline, CDR1 KGHSH and CDR2 LQKENI. As DNA, the CDR3 is TGTGCCAGCTCCCTTAACACGGCGGCCACAGATACGCAGTATTTT. Amino acid sequence: CASSLNTAATDTQYF.

The chain links TRBV10-1 to TRBJ2-1; 10 bases agree with TRBD1. Looked up from germline, CDR1 is WNHNN and CDR2 is SYGVQD (reference sequence). This CDR3 is built from 15 residues. The junction had 2 bases not matched to a gene; V was cut back by 3 bases and J by 3 bases. The CDR3 nucleotides are TGCGCCAGCAGTGACAGGACAGGGGGCTACAATGAGCAGTTCTTC. Protein: CASSDRTGGYNEQFF.

This chain joins TRBV6-1 and TRBJ2-3, with 8 nucleotides matching TRBD2. Looked up from germline, CDR1 is MNHNS and CDR2 is SASEGT. The length of the CDR3 is 15 residues. Unmatched junction bases numbered 7, after V lost 3 bases and J lost 5 bases. CDR3 amino acids: CASSDEAGGGDTQYF. DNA of the CDR3: TGTGCCAGCAGTGATGAGGCGGGAGGAGGAGATACGCAGTATTTT.

The chain employs TRBV7-2 and TRBJ1-2; weak D call: TRBD1 (6 bases). Trimming removed 2 bases at V and 4 bases at J, with 8 bases between. The length of the CDR3 is 13 residues. The germline V gene encodes CDR1 SGHTA and CDR2 FQGNSA. The CDR3 DNA reads as TGTGCCAGCAGCTTAAACAGGGCCTATGGCTACACCTTC. Protein sequence: CASSLNRAYGYTF.

The V call is TRBV30, the J call TRBJ2-3, with D maybe TRBD2 (5 bases). In germline, CDR1 is GTSNPN, CDR2 SVGIG (reference sequence). This CDR3 has 15 amino acids. Trimming cost V 4 bases and J 0 bases, with 14 bases left between them. The chain's CDR3 is CAWKRARTSTDTQYF. CDR3 DNA sequence: TGTGCCTGGAAGAGGGCTCGCACTAGCACAGATACGCAGTATTTT.

The chain links TRBV18 to TRBJ1-1; weak D call: TRBD1 (5 bases). This CDR3 has 14 residues. Germline lookup yields CDR1 KGHSH and CDR2 LQKENI. Trimming shortened V by 6 bases and J by 8 bases, and 19 bases separated the two germline ends. The CDR3 nucleotides read TGTGCCAGCTCCCAAACCCGGCAGGGCGCCGAAGCTTTCTTT. Amino acid sequence: CASSQTRQGAEAFF.

This clone was counted once. The V gene is TRBV2, the J gene TRBJ2-7; 11 nucleotides line up with TRBD2. This CDR3 spans 15 amino acids. Germline V gene sequence: CDR1 SNHLY, CDR2 FYNNEI. V was clipped by 4 bases and J by 2 bases; unmatched bases: 4. CDR3 sequence reads: CASSGSGRAAYEQYF. DNA of the CDR3: TGTGCCAGCAGTGGTAGCGGGAGGGCCGCCTACGAGCAGTACTTC.

This clone occurred a few times. The genes are TRBV19 and TRBJ1-1; perhaps TRBD1 as D (5 bases). The CDR3 totals 14 residues. Germline-derived CDR1 and CDR2 are LNHDA and SQIVND (reference sequence). V lost 4 bases, J lost 2 bases, and 11 bases lay in between. The DNA for the CDR3 is TGTGCCAGTAGTAGAACAGGCCTTAACACTGAAGCTTTCTTT. It encodes CASSRTGLNTEAFF. Filled out from reference TRBV19 and TRBJ1-1, the complete variable domain reads DGGITQSPKYLFRKEGQNVTLSCEQNLNHDAMYWYRQDPGQGLRLIYYSQIVNDFQKGDIAEGYSVSREKKESFPLTVTSAQKNPTAFYLCASSRTGLNTEAFFGQGTRLTVV.

This clone was counted a few times. This rearrangement joins TRBV6-1 to TRBJ2-3, with unresolved D. Germline CDR1 and CDR2: MNHNS and SASEGT. V lost 2 bases, J lost 4 bases, and 4 bases lay in between. The CDR3 covers 12 residues. CDR3 nucleotide sequence: TGTGCCAGCAGTGAACAGGCAGATACGCAGTATTTT. Its translation: CASSEQADTQYF.

V and J are TRBV7-9 and TRBJ2-7; TRBD2 is a possible D gene (6 bases). Trimming pared 1 base from V and 3 bases from J, leaving 16 bases between. The CDR3 consists of 16 residues. Germline V gene lookup returns CDR1 SEHNR and CDR2 FQNEAQ (reference sequence). This CDR3 reads CASSLVGGVKHYEQYF. CDR3 in DNA: TGTGCCAGCAGCTTAGTAGGCGGGGTCAAACACTACGAGCAGTACTTC.

The genes are TRBV11-1 and TRBJ2-7; the match to TRBD2 covers 11 bases. This CDR3 comprises 15 residues. Looked up from germline, CDR1 is SGHAT and CDR2 is FQDESV (reference sequence). Germline trimming cut 5 bases from V and 0 bases from J; bases unmatched to any gene: 3. CDR3 DNA sequence: TGTGCCAGCAGCGTCGGGACTAGCGGCTCCTACGAGCAGTACTTC. Translation gives CASSVGTSGSYEQYF.

The rearrangement joins TRBV19 to TRBJ2-5; maybe TRBD1 (6 bases). Germline values: CDR1 LNHDA, CDR2 SQIVND (reference sequence). V was cut by 4 bases and J by 5 bases, with 14 bases left in between. This CDR3 contains 14 residues. In nucleotides, the CDR3 is TGTGCCAGTAGTAGGACAGTCTCGGGTGAGACCCAGTACTTC. It encodes CASSRTVSGETQYF.

J is TRBJ1-1 and V is TRBV5-1; tentative D call: TRBD1 (6 bases). This CDR3 comprises 13 residues. Germline V gene data show CDR1 as SGHRS and CDR2 as YFSETQ. The germline V and J ends were trimmed by 4 bases and 5 bases, with 12 bases remaining between them. The CDR3 sequence: CASSGGRGTEAFF. The CDR3 nucleotides read TGCGCCAGCAGCGGCGGCAGGGGAACTGAAGCTTTCTTT.